These 30 T cell receptor beta chains share one sample of origin, sequenced in a study of beta chain features in type 1 diabetes. No antigen is known for these receptors. Investigators reverse transcribed all isolated RNA, so they sequenced expressed TCRB transcripts. Profiling relied on immunoSEQ multiplex PCR, and the TCRdb table lists in-frame clones only, not all of them. The top ten hold under 0.55% of the sample, which has roughly 160,000 clones, 6% to 9% seen once. General study points: Shortening of TCRB CDR3s, moderate but significant, appeared in all four CD4+ subsets of Type 1 diabetes patients.

The material sequenced was central memory CD4+ T cells from blood. The receptors stem from a man younger than 35 with type 1 diabetes.

This clone has more than one count but fewer than ten. The rearrangement joins TRBV4-1 to TRBJ2-4; D is uncertain. CDR3 length: 15 amino acids. Per the germline V gene, CDR1 is MGHRA and CDR2 is YSYEKL. V lost 1 base and J lost 0, with 7 bases in between. The CDR3 spells CASSQVIIAKNIQYF. CDR3 DNA sequence: TGCGCCAGCAGCCAAGTTATTATAGCCAAAAACATTCAGTACTTC.

This clone showed up just a few times. The chain couples TRBV18 to TRBJ2-1; D might be TRBD1 (6 bases). CDR1 and CDR2 (germline): KGHSH, LQKENI. This CDR3 contains 14 residues. Trimming stripped 5 bases from V and 2 bases from J, with 10 bases between. The CDR3 nucleotides are TGTGCCAGCTCATCGGACAGCACCTACAATGAGCAGTTCTTC. Translating it yields CASSSDSTYNEQFF.

This clone was observed a handful of times. The rearrangement links TRBV21-1 to TRBJ1-1. TRBV21-1 corresponds to a pseudogene. CDR3 length: 15 amino acids. CDR3: CASSKEPVMNTEAFF. The CDR3 region has the DNA TGTGCCAGCAGCAAAGAACCGGTCATGAACACTGAAGCTTTCTTT.

There are a few counts of this clone. CDR3 in DNA: TGTGCCAGCTCACCACCGGCGGGACAGGGTGACCAGCCCCAGCATTTT. It codes for CASSPPAGQGDQPQHF. This sequence joins TRBV18 and TRBJ1-5; TRBD1 aligns across 9 bases. The CDR3 runs 16 residues. Germline V gene sequence: CDR1 KGHSH, CDR2 LQKENI. The V segment lost 0 bases and the J segment 7 bases; nucleotides outside the gene matches: 7.

This chain links TRBV5-6 with TRBJ1-1; D is ambiguous. Germline-derived CDR1 and CDR2 are SGHDT and YYEEEE. The CDR3 loop spans 13 amino acids. The ends were cut back, 0 bases at V and 0 bases at J, with 3 bases in the middle. The CDR3 region has the DNA TGTGCCAGCAGCTTGGACTTGAACACTGAAGCTTTCTTT. It translates to CASSLDLNTEAFF.

This clone came up a few times. The rearrangement links TRBV4-1 to TRBJ1-2; TRBD1 might be the D (5 bases). CDR1 is MGHRA and CDR2 is YSYEKL in the germline V gene. Between the trimmed V and J ends, which lost 0 bases and 2 bases, there was a span of 7 bases. The CDR3 has 14 residues. The DNA for the CDR3 is TGCGCCAGCAGCCAAGATCCAGGGAACTATGGCTACACCTTC. Amino acid sequence: CASSQDPGNYGYTF.

The CDR3 DNA follows: TGTGCCAGTAGTATTTCGCTAGCATGGAACACCGGGGAGCTGTTTTTT. Protein product: CASSISLAWNTGELFF. The V and J genes are TRBV19 and TRBJ2-2; maybe TRBD2 (5 bases). The V end lost 3 bases, the J end lost 1 base, and 12 bases lay between the germline ends. CDR1 and CDR2 (germline): LNHDA, SQIVND (reference sequence). The CDR3 loop spans 16 amino acids.

The genes are TRBV30 and TRBJ2-5; TRBD1 might be the D (6 bases). The V and J ends lost 5 bases and 2 bases respectively, with 6 bases between them. CDR3 length equals 11 residues. Germline CDR1 is GTSNPN and CDR2 is SVGIG (reference sequence). CDR3 coding DNA: TGTGCCTGGGGACAGCAAGAGACCCAGTACTTC. Encoded protein: CAWGQQETQYF. Full variable domain (remainder filled in from reference TRBV30 and TRBJ2-5): SQTIHQWPATLVQPVGSPLSLECTVEGTSNPNLYWYRQAAGRGLQLLFYSVGIGQISSEVPQNLSASRPQDRQFILSSKKLLLSDSGFYLCAWGQQETQYFGPGTRLLVL.

The sample holds a few counts of this clone. The V call is TRBV30, the J call TRBJ2-3; D is perhaps TRBD1 (5 bases). V lost 6 bases, J lost 4 bases, and 14 bases lay in between. This CDR3 has 13 amino acids. Germline V gene sequence: CDR1 GTSNPN, CDR2 SVGIG (reference sequence). The CDR3 protein is CACELSGSDTQYF. In DNA form, the CDR3 reads TGTGCCTGCGAGCTTTCAGGGTCAGATACGCAGTATTTT.

This clone was found a few times. The chain has TRBV5-4 and TRBJ2-1; 7 nucleotides match TRBD2. Germline V lookup: CDR1 SGHNT, CDR2 YYREEE (reference sequence). With V trimmed by 0 bases and J by 7 bases, 7 bases remained unmatched. The CDR3 extends over 15 amino acids. DNA of the CDR3: TGTGCCAGCAGCTTGGAGGCGGGAGCTAGGAATGAGCAGTTCTTC. The encoded protein is CASSLEAGARNEQFF.

The chain uses TRBV4-2 and TRBJ2-2; 7 bases line up with TRBD2. The CDR3 runs 17 residues. In germline, CDR1 is LGHNA, CDR2 YNFKEQ. Losses at the gene ends were 4 bases for V and 6 bases for J; bases not matched to a gene: 14. The CDR3 loop reads CASSRYSSGQSAGELFF. Here the CDR3 DNA reads TGTGCCAGCAGCCGATACTCTAGCGGACAAAGTGCCGGGGAGCTGTTTTTT.

The chain has TRBV27 and TRBJ2-1, with 9 bases identical to TRBD2. The CDR3 loop spans 16 amino acids. The V gene end was trimmed by 5 bases and the J gene end by 2 bases; junction bases not matched to a gene: 7. Germline V lookup: CDR1 MNHEY, CDR2 SMNVEV (reference sequence). The CDR3 coding sequence is TGTGCCAGCAGTGGTGTCGGCGGGGGGGCCTACAATGAGCAGTTCTTC. Amino acid sequence: CASSGVGGGAYNEQFF.

The chain has TRBV29-1 and TRBJ2-5; 7 bases map to TRBD1. CDR1 and CDR2 (germline): SQVTM, ANQGSEA. The V and J ends lost 4 bases and 2 bases, in that order; junction bases with no gene match: 4. The CDR3 sequence is 13 residues long. This CDR3 reads CSVGGRGQETQYF. As DNA, the CDR3 is TGCAGCGTTGGAGGCAGGGGGCAAGAGACCCAGTACTTC.

This clone has more than one count but fewer than ten. This chain joins TRBV4-1 and TRBJ2-1, with 7 bases lining up with TRBD1. The germline V gene encodes CDR1 MGHRA and CDR2 YSYEKL. V was pared by 0 bases and J by 0 bases, with 5 bases of the junction left unmatched. The CDR3 runs to 17 residues. This chain's CDR3 is CASSQDRGTVSYNEQFF. The CDR3 region has the DNA TGCGCCAGCAGCCAAGATCGTGGGACAGTCTCCTACAATGAGCAGTTCTTC.

This clone was found many times. This chain links TRBV11-3 with TRBJ2-1; 9 bases match TRBD2. The CDR3 spans 18 residues. CDR1 and CDR2 (germline): SGHNT, YENEEA. V lost 0 bases and J lost 0; bases outside the gene matches: 6. CDR3 sequence reads: CASSLDHSGSTSYNEQFF. Written as DNA, the CDR3 is TGTGCCAGCAGCTTAGATCATAGCGGGAGTACCTCCTACAATGAGCAGTTCTTC.

The chain employs TRBV7-2 and TRBJ2-3, with 8 bases matching TRBD2. Germline values: CDR1 SGHTA, CDR2 FQGNSA. The length of the CDR3 is 14 residues. With 4 bases clipped from V and 5 bases from J, the junction kept 5 bases outside the gene matches. The CDR3 reads CASSSSGGVDTQYF. CDR3 coding DNA: TGTGCCAGCAGCTCGTCGGGGGGGGTAGATACGCAGTATTTT.

In its sample, this clone was seen a few times. The V and J genes are TRBV27 and TRBJ1-4; TRBD1 might be the D (5 bases). The CDR3 contains 13 residues. Trimming took 9 bases from V and 11 from J, leaving 19 bases between them. Germline values: CDR1 MNHEY, CDR2 SMNVEV (reference sequence). For the CDR3, the DNA is TGTGCCAGTCTCGATAGGGGAGGGGTGAAACTGTTTTTT. Translated, it gives CASLDRGGVKLFF.

There are many counts of this clone. J is TRBJ2-1 and V is TRBV29-1, with 7 bases fitting TRBD1. The germline gives CDR1 SQVTM, CDR2 ANQGSEA. This CDR3 is 13 amino acids long. CDR3 in DNA: TGCACCACCGGACAGGCTGCCGACAATGAGCAGTTCTTC. Its protein is CTTGQAADNEQFF.

This clone appeared a few times. This chain uses TRBV7-2 with TRBJ2-5, with TRBD2 matching 9 bases. The trim removed 4 bases at V and 5 bases at J, leaving 8 bases unmatched. CDR1 and CDR2 from the germline V gene are SGHTA and FQGNSA. The CDR3 runs to 15 residues. In DNA form, the CDR3 reads TGTGCCAGCAGCTCAGTAGCGGGAGTGATTGAGACCCAGTACTTC. The encoded protein is CASSSVAGVIETQYF.

The rearrangement uses TRBV6-1 and TRBJ2-5; 13 positions match TRBD2. The CDR3 loop spans 15 amino acids. Germline values: CDR1 MNHNS, CDR2 SASEGT. J gave up 4 bases and V 6 bases, and 5 bases lay outside the gene matches. CDR3: CASRLAGGPGETQYF. The CDR3 DNA sequence: TGTGCCAGCAGACTAGCGGGAGGGCCTGGAGAGACCCAGTACTTC.

This clone was seen only a few times. The V gene is TRBV7-9, the J gene TRBJ2-3, with 9 bases identical to TRBD1. The CDR3 runs to 17 residues. With 0 bases clipped from V and 4 bases from J, the junction kept 8 bases outside the gene matches. Germline V gene lookup returns CDR1 SEHNR and CDR2 FQNEAQ (reference sequence). The CDR3 nucleotides read TGTGCCAGCAGCTTAGCCCCGGGACAGGGTGTCGCAGATACGCAGTATTTT. The encoded protein is CASSLAPGQGVADTQYF.

V usage is TRBV10-3 and J usage is TRBJ2-5, with 10 bases identical to TRBD2. CDR1 is ENHRY and CDR2 is SYGVKD in the germline V gene. Trimming removed 10 bases from V and 5 bases from J; junction bases left unmatched: 10. This CDR3 has 14 residues. CDR3 residues: CATVAGGRGETQYF. The DNA of the CDR3 is TGTGCCACCGTAGCGGGGGGCCGTGGGGAGACCCAGTACTTC.

This clone was found many times. The chain recombines TRBV27 with TRBJ1-1; D gene unclear. V was trimmed by 0 bases and J by 0 bases, leaving 14 bases between them. Germline V lookup: CDR1 MNHEY, CDR2 SMNVEV (reference sequence). This CDR3 has 17 amino acids. The CDR3 loop reads CASSLSNVGNVNTEAFF. CDR3 sequence (DNA): TGTGCCAGCAGTTTATCGAATGTCGGGAATGTGAACACTGAAGCTTTCTTT.

This clone was detected a few times. The CDR3 DNA reads TGTGCCAGCAGTTACGGCAGCCGGGGGGAGACCCAGTACTTC. This codes for CASSYGSRGETQYF. The gene calls are TRBV6-6 and TRBJ2-5; a weak D match, TRBD2 (6 bases). This CDR3 is built from 14 residues. Trimming took off 2 bases at V and 5 bases at J, with 12 bases between the two ends. Germline-derived CDR1 and CDR2 are MNHNY and SVGAGI (reference sequence).

A few counts support this clone. The CDR3 loop reads CASSDYRGMRRETQYF. In nucleotides, the CDR3 is TGTGCCAGCAGTGACTATCGTGGAATGAGGAGGGAGACCCAGTACTTC. The chain links TRBV25-1 to TRBJ2-5, with a tentative D call TRBD2 (5 bases). CDR1 is MGHDK, CDR2 SYGVNS, per germline. Trimming removed 3 bases from V and 5 bases from J, with 19 bases in between. This CDR3 region has 16 residues.

This clone was observed at least ten times. The rearrangement uses TRBV6-6 and TRBJ2-1; 7 nucleotides match TRBD2. This CDR3 is built from 11 residues. V gave up 8 bases and J gave up 9 bases; unmatched junction bases: 4. Germline V lookup: CDR1 MNHNY, CDR2 SVGAGI (reference sequence). CDR3 residues: CASGGGSEQFF. The CDR3 DNA sequence: TGTGCCAGCGGGGGGGGTAGTGAGCAGTTCTTC.

This clone was counted only a few times. The chain is built from TRBV6-5 and TRBJ1-1, with D perhaps TRBD1 (5 bases). The CDR3 is 15 residues long. V was pared by 4 bases and J by 5 bases, with 17 bases between. The germline V gene encodes CDR1 MNHEY and CDR2 SVGAGI. The CDR3 nucleotides are TGTGCCAGCAGTTGGATCCCCGCCGGGGGGACTGAAGCTTTCTTT. Its protein product is CASSWIPAGGTEAFF.

V usage is TRBV28 and J usage is TRBJ2-3, with 11 bases fitting TRBD2. Germline V CDR1 and CDR2: MDHEN, SYDVKM. This CDR3 is 16 amino acids long. The junction had 5 bases not matched to a gene; V was cut back by 4 bases and J by 2 bases. CDR3 residues: CASSSPGLADTDTQYF. The CDR3 nucleotides are TGTGCCAGCAGTTCACCGGGACTAGCGGACACAGATACGCAGTATTTT. Complete variable domain (other parts from reference TRBV28 and TRBJ2-3): DVKVTQSSRYLVKRTGEKVFLECVQDMDHENMFWYRQDPGLGLRLIYFSYDVKMKEKGDIPEGYSVSREKKERFSLILESASTNQTSMYLCASSSPGLADTDTQYFGPGTRLTVL.

The chain carries TRBV29-1 and TRBJ1-1; TRBD1 agrees at 9 bases. Trimming removed 4 bases from V and 6 bases from J; junction bases left unmatched: 6. The CDR3 covers 13 residues. Germline V gives CDR1 SQVTM, CDR2 ANQGSEA. The CDR3 DNA sequence: TGCAGCGTTGCAATACAGGGGGCGGCTGAAGCTTTCTTT. Encoded protein: CSVAIQGAAEAFF.

The chain joins TRBV5-6 to TRBJ1-2, with a possible D match to TRBD1 (6 bases). The CDR3 totals 14 residues. Germline assignment: CDR1 SGHDT and CDR2 YYEEEE. Trimming took 0 bases from V and 5 from J, leaving 11 bases between them. This chain's CDR3 is CASSLVGGAYGYTF. In DNA, the CDR3 is TGTGCCAGCAGCTTGGTAGGGGGGGCTTATGGCTACACCTTC.